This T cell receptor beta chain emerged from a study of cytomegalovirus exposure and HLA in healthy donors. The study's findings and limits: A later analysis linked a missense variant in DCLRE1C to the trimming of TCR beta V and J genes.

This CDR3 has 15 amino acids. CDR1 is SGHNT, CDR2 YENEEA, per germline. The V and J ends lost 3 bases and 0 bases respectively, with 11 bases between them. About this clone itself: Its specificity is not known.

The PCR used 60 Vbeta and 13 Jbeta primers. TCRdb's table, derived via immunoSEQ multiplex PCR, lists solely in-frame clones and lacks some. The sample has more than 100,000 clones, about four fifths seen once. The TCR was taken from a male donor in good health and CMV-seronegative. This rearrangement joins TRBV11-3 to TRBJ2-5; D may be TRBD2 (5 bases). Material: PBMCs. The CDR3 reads CASSLSSGDQETQYF. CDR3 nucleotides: TGTGCCAGCAGCTTGTCCAGCGGAGACCAAGAGACCCAGTACTTC.